This paragraph covers one TCR beta chain sequence. Its target is unknown. Assay used: immunoSEQ multiplex PCR; TCRdb lists only in-frame clones, some missing. The sample consists of 90,000 to 140,000 clones, more than 75% of them appearing once. The sample originates from a study of T cell responses to AZD1222 COVID-19 vaccine. Findings of the study overall: No repertoire was sampled before or during the peak T cell response, only after it. The study found Spike-specific TCR breadth and depth rose after two AZD1222 doses. Regions left unmutated in variants are reportedly the target of nearly half of spike-specific TCRs. Donors in the cohort were predominantly white British and more often female, and clonal diversity was possibly underestimated.

Germline loops: CDR1 SEHNR, CDR2 FQNEAQ (reference sequence). The V gene end was trimmed by 1 base and the J gene end by 4 bases; junction bases not matched to a gene: 1. This CDR3 contains 14 residues. The chain combines TRBV7-9 with TRBJ1-5; 7 bases align to TRBD1. Material: peripheral blood, obtained on day 0 of AZD1222 vaccination. The source of this sequence is an adult in good health. CDR3 loop: CASSLGGQNQPQHF. CDR3 nucleotide sequence: TGTGCCAGCAGCTTAGGGGGACAGAATCAGCCCCAGCATTTT.